These 27 T cell receptor beta chains came from one sample sequenced in a study of shared clonotypes between healthy human individuals. Here immunoSEQ multiplex PCR was the method, and the copy in TCRdb shows in-frame clones only, minus some. The repertoire holds approximately 2.5 million clones, with 80% to 95% as singletons. Sequenced: naive CD4+ T cells from PBMCs. Subset: CD45RA+ positively selected. All receptors derive from a man aged 18 to 30 in good health. Some clones in this sample may be carry-over from other donors' samples.

This chain uses TRBV4-1 with TRBJ2-7; TRBD2 aligns across 10 bases. CDR1 and CDR2 from the germline V gene are MGHRA and YSYEKL. Trimming at V came to 2 bases and at J to 6 bases, leaving 7 bases not matched to a gene. The CDR3 contains 15 residues. The CDR3 DNA is TGCGCCAGCAGCCAAATCCTAGCGGGAGTACCCGAGCAGTACTTC. It translates to CASSQILAGVPEQYF.

The rearrangement links TRBV7-7 to TRBJ2-2; TRBD1 is a possible D gene (6 bases). Trimming stripped 2 bases from V and 8 bases from J, with 15 bases between. This CDR3 contains 15 residues. The germline CDR1 and CDR2 sequences are SSHAT and FNYEAQ (reference sequence). The DNA for the CDR3 is TGTGCCAGCAGCTTAACGGCAACAGGGTTGGGGGAGCTGTTTTTT. This gives the protein CASSLTATGLGELFF. Together with reference TRBV7-7 and TRBJ2-2, the CDR3 gives the full variable domain: GAGVSQSPRYKVTKRGQDVTLRCDPISSHATLYWYQQALGQGPEFLTYFNYEAQPDKSGLPSDRFSAERPEGSISTLTIQRTEQRDSAMYRCASSLTATGLGELFFGEGSRLTVL.

The gene calls are TRBV7-2 and TRBJ2-3; D possibly corresponds to TRBD2 (8 bases). This CDR3 is 17 amino acids long. Between the trimmed V and J ends, which lost 4 bases and 3 bases, there was a span of 20 bases. CDR1 is SGHTA, CDR2 FQGNSA, per germline. Here the CDR3 reads CASSYSSGQRGTDTQYF. The CDR3 coding sequence is TGTGCCAGCAGCTACTCCTCGGGACAGCGGGGGACAGATACGCAGTATTTT.

The CDR3 reads CSGTLNTEAFF. The CDR3 nucleotides are TGCAGCGGTACTTTGAACACTGAAGCTTTCTTT. The chain has TRBV29-1 and TRBJ1-1; no reliable D call. The germline gives CDR1 SQVTM, CDR2 ANQGSEA. Trimming stripped 7 bases from V and 0 bases from J, with 6 bases between. The CDR3 consists of 11 residues.

The V gene is TRBV2, the J gene TRBJ1-2, with D possibly being TRBD1 (5 bases). Germline V CDR1 and CDR2: SNHLY, FYNNEI. The CDR3 runs to 12 residues. The V and J ends lost 4 bases and 8 bases respectively, with 11 bases between them. This CDR3 is CASSVRQKGYTF. The CDR3 DNA reads TGTGCCAGCAGTGTGAGACAGAAAGGCTACACCTTC.

The chain uses TRBV18 and TRBJ1-5; D might be TRBD1 (5 bases). The CDR3 totals 16 residues. Per germline, CDR1 KGHSH and CDR2 LQKENI. Trimming pared 0 bases from V and 2 bases from J, leaving 11 bases between. The CDR3 loop is CASSPPTGGGNQPQHF. The CDR3 nucleotides are TGTGCCAGCTCACCACCGACGGGGGGAGGCAATCAGCCCCAGCATTTT.

The genes are TRBV5-1 and TRBJ2-4; D is unclear. CDR3 length: 16 amino acids. Germline CDR1 reads SGHRS; CDR2 reads YFSETQ. V dropped 4 bases and J dropped 6 bases, with 20 bases sitting between them. The CDR3 spells CASSNTVGPSINIQYF. The CDR3 DNA reads TGCGCCAGCAGCAATACCGTAGGTCCTAGTATAAACATTCAGTACTTC.

This chain joins TRBV4-3 and TRBJ1-6; the match to TRBD1 covers 9 bases. In germline, CDR1 is LGHNA, CDR2 YSLEER. This CDR3 is 16 amino acids long. V trimming: 3 bases; J trimming: 4 bases; junction bases outside the gene matches: 4. The CDR3 loop is CASSQRTGAYNSPLHF. The DNA of the CDR3 is TGCGCCAGCAGCCAGAGGACAGGGGCTTATAATTCACCCCTCCACTTT.

This chain joins TRBV4-3 and TRBJ1-2; a possible D gene is TRBD1 (6 bases). V gave up 2 bases and J gave up 5 bases, with 15 bases separating them. CDR3 length: 15 amino acids. Germline CDR1 reads LGHNA; CDR2 reads YSLEER. This chain's CDR3 is CASSQRAGAGYGYTF. DNA for the CDR3: TGCGCCAGCAGCCAACGAGCGGGGGCAGGATATGGCTACACCTTC.

The rearrangement joins TRBV11-2 to TRBJ1-2; TRBD1 matches 7 bases. Germline values: CDR1 SGHAT, CDR2 FQNNGV. This CDR3 has 14 residues. After removal of 2 bases from V and 6 bases from J, the junction contained 6 bases not matched to a gene. The chain's CDR3 is CASSLRTQGDGYTF. The CDR3 coding sequence is TGTGCCAGCAGCTTACGGACTCAGGGGGATGGCTACACCTTC.

The chain joins TRBV9 to TRBJ1-3; unclear D gene. This CDR3 region has 14 residues. The V gene lost 2 bases and the J gene lost 9 bases, with 15 bases spanning the gap. The V gene's germline CDR1 is SGDLS and CDR2 YYNGEE. The CDR3 spells CASSVERQASTIYF. The CDR3 region has the DNA TGTGCCAGCAGCGTGGAGAGGCAAGCGAGCACCATATATTTT.

This clone was seen more than once but under ten times. The sample holds other DNA sequences that translate to the same CDR3. The V and J genes are TRBV28 and TRBJ1-1; D ambiguous. Trimming took off 5 bases at V and 0 bases at J, with 4 bases between the two ends. The CDR3 has 12 amino acids. Germline V gene sequence: CDR1 MDHEN, CDR2 SYDVKM. The CDR3 region is CASSGLNTEAFF. CDR3 nucleotide sequence: TGTGCCAGCAGTGGTTTGAACACTGAAGCTTTCTTT.

The chain recombines TRBV11-3 with TRBJ2-3; weak D call: TRBD2 (5 bases). V was pared by 1 base and J by 2 bases, with 13 bases between. CDR3 length: 16 residues. CDR1 and CDR2 (germline): SGHNT, YENEEA. CDR3 sequence reads: CASSLGEDFTTDTQYF. The CDR3 DNA sequence: TGTGCCAGCAGCTTAGGAGAGGACTTCACCACAGATACGCAGTATTTT.

The chain recombines TRBV5-1 with TRBJ1-1; 9 bases agree with TRBD1. Trimming at V came to 6 bases and at J to 10 bases, leaving 13 bases not matched to a gene. This CDR3 is 14 amino acids long. Germline CDR1 reads SGHRS; CDR2 reads YFSETQ. Written as DNA, the CDR3 is TGCGCCAGCACGGAAACGACAGGGGGGTTTATAGCTTTCTTT. It is translated as CASTETTGGFIAFF.

With respect to this clone: Other DNA sequences in this specimen translate into the identical CDR3. The V call is TRBV25-1, the J call TRBJ1-5; the D gene is possibly TRBD1 (5 bases). Trimming removed 4 bases from V and 5 bases from J, with 9 bases in between. Germline CDR1 is MGHDK and CDR2 is SYGVNS. The CDR3 totals 13 residues. In DNA form, the CDR3 reads TGTGCCAGCAGTGCGACAGCAGATCAGCCCCAGCATTTT. It is translated as CASSATADQPQHF.

This chain uses TRBV5-1 with TRBJ2-7; maybe TRBD1 (5 bases). Germline V lookup: CDR1 SGHRS, CDR2 YFSETQ. V gave up 4 bases and J gave up 1 base, with 9 bases separating them. The CDR3 sequence is 13 residues long. The CDR3 bases are TGCGCCAGCAGCCAGGACAAATCCTACGAGCAGTACTTC. Translation: CASSQDKSYEQYF.

This chain joins TRBV2 and TRBJ2-7, with 12 bases identical to TRBD2. Germline V gene data show CDR1 as SNHLY and CDR2 as FYNNEI. Trimming at V came to 10 bases and at J to 5 bases, leaving 9 bases not matched to a gene. There are 14 residues in the CDR3. CDR3 in DNA: TGTGCCACGGCGACTAGCGGGAGCATCAACGAGCAGTACTTC. Its translation is CATATSGSINEQYF.

This chain links TRBV28 with TRBJ1-2, with D possibly TRBD1 on 5 matching bases. The V and J ends lost 5 bases and 7 bases respectively, with 17 bases between them. The CDR3 sequence is 14 residues long. Per germline, CDR1 MDHEN and CDR2 SYDVKM. Written as DNA, the CDR3 is TGTGCCAGCAGTGAACGGGACTTAGCTCGTGGCTACACCTTC. It encodes CASSERDLARGYTF.

This clone was found once. The J gene is TRBJ1-2, the V gene TRBV6-6; TRBD1 aligns across 8 bases. Losses at the gene ends were 9 bases for V and 2 bases for J; bases not matched to a gene: 8. The germline gives CDR1 MNHNY, CDR2 SVGAGI (reference sequence). This CDR3 region has 14 residues. The CDR3 nucleotides are TGTGCCAGTGCCCCCGGGACAGGCAACTATGGCTACACCTTC. It is translated as CASAPGTGNYGYTF.

Points on this clone: This sample includes further DNA sequences coding for the same CDR3. The rearrangement links TRBV29-1 to TRBJ2-3; maybe TRBD2 (5 bases). The CDR3 length is 12 residues. The V gene's germline CDR1 is SQVTM and CDR2 ANQGSEA. The V end lost 6 bases, the J end lost 5 bases, and 12 bases lay between the germline ends. The CDR3 here is CSVTGGGDTQYF. CDR3 bases: TGCAGCGTGACCGGAGGCGGAGATACGCAGTATTTT.

The V call is TRBV5-6, the J call TRBJ2-3; no clear D gene. The CDR3 consists of 16 residues. The germline gives CDR1 SGHDT, CDR2 YYEEEE. Between the trimmed V and J ends, which lost 0 bases and 9 bases, there was a span of 20 bases. CDR3 bases: TGTGCCAGCAGCTTGGGCGGCGCATCGGCTGGAACGACGCAGTATTTT. Protein product: CASSLGGASAGTTQYF.

The chain carries TRBV7-2 and TRBJ1-2; 8 nucleotides line up with TRBD1. The CDR3 is 14 residues long. With 2 bases clipped from V and 7 bases from J, the junction kept 6 bases outside the gene matches. Germline values: CDR1 SGHTA, CDR2 FQGNSA. As DNA, the CDR3 is TGTGCCAGCAGCTTATTGGGACAGGAGTTTGGCTACACCTTC. Protein sequence: CASSLLGQEFGYTF.

A note on this clone: Other nucleotide sequences from this sample produce the same CDR3. The chain carries TRBV5-4 and TRBJ2-4; D may be TRBD1 (6 bases). V dropped 2 bases and J dropped 0 bases, with 6 bases sitting between them. The CDR3 totals 14 residues. CDR1 SGHNT and CDR2 YYREEE come from the germline V gene (reference sequence). The CDR3 nucleotides are TGTGCCAGCAGCTTCAGGGGAGCCAAAAACATTCAGTACTTC. This sequence encodes CASSFRGAKNIQYF. Filled out from reference TRBV5-4 and TRBJ2-4, the complete variable domain reads ETGVTQSPTHLIKTRGQQVTLRCSSQSGHNTVSWYQQALGQGPQFIFQYYREEENGRGNFPPRFSGLQFPNYSSELNVNALELDDSALYLCASSFRGAKNIQYFGAGTRLSVL.

As for this clone: This CDR3 is also generated by other DNA sequences in the sample. This chain joins TRBV29-1 and TRBJ1-2; D remains ambiguous. This CDR3 has 10 amino acids. V was shortened by 6 bases and J by 3 bases, with 5 bases between the two germline ends. Germline CDR1 reads SQVTM; CDR2 reads ANQGSEA. Here the CDR3 DNA reads TGCAGCGTCGAGGACTATGGCTACACCTTC. Protein sequence: CSVEDYGYTF.

Regarding this clone: The sample contains more than one DNA sequence encoding this CDR3. This chain connects TRBV7-8 to TRBJ2-5, with D unresolved. CDR1 and CDR2 (germline): SGHVS, FQNEAQ. The germline V and J ends were trimmed by 1 base and 2 bases, with 8 bases remaining between them. The length of the CDR3 is 14 residues. The DNA for the CDR3 is TGTGCCAGCAGCTTAGTAGGGCCACAAGAGACCCAGTACTTC. As protein: CASSLVGPQETQYF.

The chain is built from TRBV7-2 and TRBJ2-5; 10 bases match TRBD2. V lost 4 bases, J lost 5 bases, and 7 bases stayed unmatched. This CDR3 has 15 residues. Germline values: CDR1 SGHTA, CDR2 FQGNSA. This chain's CDR3 is CASSSMGLARETQYF. DNA of the CDR3: TGTGCCAGCAGCTCGATGGGACTAGCGAGGGAGACCCAGTACTTC.

The chain is built from TRBV19 and TRBJ2-4; D tentatively fits TRBD1 or TRBD2 (5 bases each). The CDR3 runs 13 residues. Germline CDR1 LNHDA, CDR2 SQIVND (reference sequence). Trimming removed 5 bases at V and 7 bases at J, with 12 bases between. CDR3 amino acids: CASSRDHRNIQYF. For the CDR3, the DNA is TGTGCCAGTAGTCGGGACCACCGGAACATTCAGTACTTC.